The 25 T cell receptor beta chains given below trace back to one sample, sequenced in a study of blood T cell repertoires in COVID-19. The protocol was immunoSEQ multiplex PCR, while the TCRdb copy is restricted to in-frame clones and leaves out a portion. The sample has roughly 230,000 clones, approximately 89% seen once. Sequencing was carried out using peripheral blood. The receptors derive from a woman in her thirties or forties who had recovered from COVID-19.

This clone has just one count. This chain links TRBV5-1 with TRBJ1-2; perhaps TRBD1 as D (6 bases). Germline V lookup: CDR1 SGHRS, CDR2 YFSETQ. The V and J ends lost 0 bases and 1 base respectively, with 10 bases between them. This CDR3 is 15 amino acids long. The DNA of the CDR3 is TGCGCCAGCAGCTTGGAGGACAGCCGTAACTATGGCTACACCTTC. Protein: CASSLEDSRNYGYTF.

This chain uses TRBV6-5 with TRBJ2-3; 9 positions match TRBD2. CDR3 length: 16 amino acids. CDR1 is MNHEY, CDR2 SVGAGI, per germline. Germline trimming cut 2 bases from V and 5 bases from J; bases unmatched to any gene: 8. CDR3 amino acids: CASSYRAGGPGDTQYF. In nucleotides, the CDR3 is TGTGCCAGCAGTTACAGGGCGGGGGGGCCCGGAGATACGCAGTATTTT.

This rearrangement joins TRBV7-9 to TRBJ1-2; 7 positions match TRBD1. V lost 8 bases, J lost 4 bases, and 13 bases stayed unmatched. The CDR3 is made up of 15 amino acids. The V gene's germline CDR1 is SEHNR and CDR2 FQNEAQ (reference sequence). This chain's CDR3 is CASRSLTAGGYGYTF. CDR3 bases: TGTGCCAGCCGAAGCTTAACGGCAGGGGGCTATGGCTACACCTTC.

A note on this clone: The sample holds other DNA sequences that translate to the same CDR3. The V call is TRBV10-3, the J call TRBJ2-1; 8 bases are shared with TRBD2. CDR3 length: 15 amino acids. CDR1 is ENHRY and CDR2 is SYGVKD in the germline V gene. V lost 2 bases and J lost 6; bases outside the gene matches: 6. CDR3 coding DNA: TGTGCCATCAGTGAGACTAGCGGCGGCCTCAATGAGCAGTTCTTC. Its protein is CAISETSGGLNEQFF.

This clone was found once. V is TRBV12-5 and J is TRBJ2-5; D is unresolved. The CDR3 sequence is 14 residues long. Germline lookup yields CDR1 LGHNT and CDR2 FRNRAP. The V end was cut by 8 bases, the J end by 2 bases, with 15 bases between. The CDR3: CASSRGGIQETQYF. CDR3 coding DNA: TGTGCTAGTTCGAGAGGCGGTATACAAGAGACCCAGTACTTC.

This clone has only a few counts. The rearrangement joins TRBV3-1 (or the pseudogene TRBV3-2) to TRBJ2-7; 10 bases align to TRBD1. The CDR3 covers 14 residues. V lost 2 bases to trimming and J lost 3 bases; unmatched junction nucleotides: 1. Germline loops: CDR1 LGHDT, CDR2 YNNKEL (reference sequence). CDR3 nucleotides: TGTGCCAGCAGCCAACGGGACAGGGGCTACGAGCAGTACTTC. Translated: CASSQRDRGYEQYF.

This clone was counted only a few times. The chain uses TRBV14 and TRBJ1-2; a possible D gene is TRBD1 (6 bases). V lost 1 base and J lost 4, with 13 bases in between. Germline loops: CDR1 SGHDN, CDR2 FVKESK. CDR3 length equals 15 residues. Written as DNA, the CDR3 is TGTGCCAGCAGCCAAGTCGCAGGGGCTATCTATGGCTACACCTTC. Amino acid sequence: CASSQVAGAIYGYTF.

The rearrangement links TRBV11-3 to TRBJ2-5; 8 nucleotides align to TRBD2. Unmatched junction bases numbered 4, after V lost 5 bases and J lost 2 bases. The CDR3 runs 14 residues. The germline CDR1 and CDR2 sequences are SGHNT and YENEEA. In nucleotides, the CDR3 is TGTGCCAGCAGCCCACCGGGGGGGCAAGAGACCCAGTACTTC. Its translation is CASSPPGGQETQYF.

The V call is TRBV6-1, the J call TRBJ2-7; the D gene is possibly TRBD2 (5 bases). Germline-derived CDR1 and CDR2 are MNHNS and SASEGT. The CDR3 is made up of 13 amino acids. V lost 2 bases to trimming and J lost 8 bases, with 13 bases between them. The CDR3 sequence is CASSESGREKQYF. The DNA for the CDR3 is TGTGCCAGCAGTGAAAGCGGTCGGGAAAAGCAGTACTTC.

This chain links TRBV7-2 with TRBJ2-3; weak D call: TRBD1 (6 bases). There are 12 residues in the CDR3. V shed 5 bases and J shed 6 bases, with 9 bases lying between them. Germline CDR1 and CDR2: SGHTA and FQGNSA. DNA for the CDR3: TGTGCCAGCAGCCCTACAGGGGATACGCAGTATTTT. The encoded protein is CASSPTGDTQYF. The whole variable domain, filled in from reference TRBV7-2 and TRBJ2-3, reads GAGVSQSPSNKVTEKGKDVELRCDPISGHTALYWYRQSLGQGLEFLIYFQGNSAPDKSGLPSDRFSAERTGGSVSTLTIQRTQQEDSAVYLCASSPTGDTQYFGPGTRLTVL.

The CDR3 sequence: CASGGSKTTDTQYF. The DNA of the CDR3 is TGTGCCAGCGGCGGGAGCAAGACCACAGATACGCAGTATTTT. The genes are TRBV13 and TRBJ2-3; 7 bases are a match to TRBD2. V shed 8 bases, J shed 2 bases, and the junction held 7 bases outside the gene matches. Germline-derived CDR1 and CDR2 are PRHDT and FYEKMQ (reference sequence). There are 14 residues in the CDR3. The full variable domain, its missing parts supplied by reference TRBV13 and TRBJ2-3, is AAGVIQSPRHLIKEKRETATLKCYPIPRHDTVYWYQQGPGQDPQFLISFYEKMQSDKGSIPDRFSAQQFSDYHSELNMSSLELGDSALYFCASGGSKTTDTQYFGPGTRLTVL.

This clone has just one count. J is TRBJ2-2 and V is TRBV9, with D possibly matching TRBD1 (5 bases). V was cut by 4 bases and J by 7 bases, with 14 bases left in between. Germline V gives CDR1 SGDLS, CDR2 YYNGEE. The CDR3 extends over 14 amino acids. The CDR3 DNA is TGTGCCAGCAGCTACCTAGGACACGGCGGGGAGCTGTTTTTT. Protein product: CASSYLGHGGELFF.

This clone was recorded only once. The J gene is TRBJ1-2, the V gene TRBV11-2; 8 bases map to TRBD1. Unmatched junction bases numbered 12, after V lost 4 bases and J lost 8 bases. The CDR3 sequence is 15 residues long. Per the germline V gene, CDR1 is SGHAT and CDR2 is FQNNGV. This CDR3 reads CASSSRTRDRGGYTF. The DNA of the CDR3 is TGTGCCAGCAGCTCCCGAACGAGAGACAGGGGAGGCTACACCTTC.

The chain links TRBV10-3 to TRBJ2-7; 13 nucleotides line up with TRBD2. Germline loops: CDR1 ENHRY, CDR2 SYGVKD. There are 16 residues in the CDR3. The V and J ends lost 0 bases and 5 bases, in that order; junction bases with no gene match: 4. CDR3 nucleotides: TGTGCCATCAGTGAGTCGCAAGGACTAGCGGGGGACGAGCAGTACTTC. It is translated as CAISESQGLAGDEQYF.

V usage is TRBV28 and J usage is TRBJ2-7, with 12 bases matching TRBD1. Losses at the gene ends were 3 bases for V and 7 bases for J; bases not matched to a gene: 4. The CDR3 loop spans 14 amino acids. CDR1 MDHEN and CDR2 SYDVKM come from the germline V gene. CDR3 region: CASSLGQGAWEQYF. Here the CDR3 DNA reads TGTGCCAGCAGTTTGGGACAGGGGGCTTGGGAGCAGTACTTC.

CDR3 in DNA: TGTGCCAGCAGCTTAGAGGGACTAGCGGGAGTTCCCCAAGAGACCCAGTACTTC. Protein product: CASSLEGLAGVPQETQYF. V gene TRBV7-8 combines with J gene TRBJ2-5, with 14 bases that match TRBD2. The CDR3 consists of 18 residues. CDR1 SGHVS and CDR2 FQNEAQ come from the germline V gene. V shed 1 base, J shed 1 base, and the junction held 5 bases outside the gene matches.

This chain connects TRBV28 to TRBJ1-6; D is unresolved. The germline V gene has CDR1 MDHEN and CDR2 SYDVKM. V lost 5 bases, J lost 7 bases, and 15 bases lay in between. The CDR3 consists of 15 residues. CDR3 region: CASSLWRGYNSPLHF. CDR3 nucleotide sequence: TGTGCCAGCAGTCTCTGGCGGGGATACAATTCACCCCTCCACTTT.

This clone appeared once. The chain uses TRBV5-6 and TRBJ2-4; D may be TRBD2 (5 bases). The CDR3 runs to 15 residues. Germline lookup yields CDR1 SGHDT and CDR2 YYEEEE. Trimming removed 1 base at V and 0 bases at J, with 8 bases between. Here the CDR3 DNA reads TGTGCCAGCAGCTTGTCGGGAATAGCCAAAAACATTCAGTACTTC. As protein: CASSLSGIAKNIQYF.

The V gene is TRBV9, the J gene TRBJ2-3; the D is unclear. Per the germline V gene, CDR1 is SGDLS and CDR2 is YYNGEE. Trimming left V 0 bases short and J 6 bases short, with 8 bases between. This CDR3 has 13 amino acids. The CDR3 DNA is TGTGCCAGCAGCGTAGGAGGTGGGGATACGCAGTATTTT. It translates to CASSVGGGDTQYF.

V gene TRBV5-4 combines with J gene TRBJ1-2; 7 bases map to TRBD1. Germline CDR1 and CDR2: SGHNT and YYREEE (reference sequence). V gave up 1 base and J gave up 4 bases; unmatched junction bases: 13. This CDR3 contains 17 residues. The chain's CDR3 is CASSLTHTGEAGYGYTF. DNA for the CDR3: TGTGCCAGCAGCTTGACACATACAGGGGAGGCTGGCTATGGCTACACCTTC.

This rearrangement joins TRBV10-1 to TRBJ2-5; 10 positions match TRBD1. Germline assignment: CDR1 WNHNN and CDR2 SYGVQD (reference sequence). V trimming: 0 bases; J trimming: 1 base; junction bases outside the gene matches: 14. The CDR3 extends over 20 amino acids. The CDR3 DNA is TGCGCCAGCAGTGAGTCGGGCCGGCACCGGGACAGGGGTTTCCAAGAGACCCAGTACTTC. Its translation: CASSESGRHRDRGFQETQYF.

V and J are TRBV7-9 and TRBJ1-1; 7 nucleotides match TRBD1. Germline trimming cut 5 bases from V and 6 bases from J; bases unmatched to any gene: 12. In germline, CDR1 is SEHNR, CDR2 FQNEAQ (reference sequence). This CDR3 is built from 15 residues. DNA of the CDR3: TGTGCCAGCAGCCATAGACAGGGTTCCCTTCCTGAAGCTTTCTTT. Its translation: CASSHRQGSLPEAFF.

The chain links TRBV20-1 to TRBJ2-5; TRBD1 is a possible D gene (5 bases). This CDR3 has 11 amino acids. Germline V gene lookup returns CDR1 DFQATT and CDR2 SNEGSKA (reference sequence). Trimming left V 3 bases short and J 3 bases short, with 5 bases between. CDR3 sequence: CSASREETQYF. The CDR3 nucleotides are TGCAGTGCTAGCAGGGAAGAGACCCAGTACTTC.

This clone was detected a few times. This chain uses TRBV18 with TRBJ2-7, with D tentatively TRBD2 (5 bases). CDR1 is KGHSH and CDR2 is LQKENI in the germline V gene. The CDR3 runs to 15 residues. With 2 bases removed from V and 0 bases from J, the gap between germline ends came to 11 bases. This CDR3 reads CASSPSLGSSYEQYF. CDR3 nucleotides: TGTGCCAGCTCACCATCGTTGGGGAGCTCCTACGAGCAGTACTTC.

The chain is built from TRBV28 and TRBJ1-2; 7 positions match TRBD1. CDR1 MDHEN and CDR2 SYDVKM come from the germline V gene. After removal of 8 bases from V and 4 bases from J, the junction contained 4 bases not matched to a gene. CDR3 length equals 12 residues. The DNA for the CDR3 is TGTGCCAGCGGACAGGCACGCTATGGCTACACCTTC. Translated: CASGQARYGYTF.